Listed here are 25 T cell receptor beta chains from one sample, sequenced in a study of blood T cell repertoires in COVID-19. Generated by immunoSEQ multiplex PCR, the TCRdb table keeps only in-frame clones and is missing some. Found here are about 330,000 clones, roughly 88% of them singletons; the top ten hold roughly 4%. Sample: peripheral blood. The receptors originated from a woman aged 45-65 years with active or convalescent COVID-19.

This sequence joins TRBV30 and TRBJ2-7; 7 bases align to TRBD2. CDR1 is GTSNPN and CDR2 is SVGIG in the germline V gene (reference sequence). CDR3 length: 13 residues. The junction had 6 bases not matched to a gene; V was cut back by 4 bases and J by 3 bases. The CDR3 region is CAWTSGKNYEQYF. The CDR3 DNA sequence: TGTGCCTGGACTAGCGGAAAAAACTACGAGCAGTACTTC.

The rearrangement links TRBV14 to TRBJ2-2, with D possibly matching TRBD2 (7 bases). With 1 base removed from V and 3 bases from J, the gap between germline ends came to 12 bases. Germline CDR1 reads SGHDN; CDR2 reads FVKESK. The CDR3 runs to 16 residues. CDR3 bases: TGTGCCAGCAGCCAAGTGGGCGGGGGCGACACCGGGGAGCTGTTTTTT. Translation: CASSQVGGGDTGELFF.

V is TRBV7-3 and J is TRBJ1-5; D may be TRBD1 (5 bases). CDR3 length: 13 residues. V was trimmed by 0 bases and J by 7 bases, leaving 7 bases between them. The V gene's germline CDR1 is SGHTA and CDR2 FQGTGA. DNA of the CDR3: TGTGCCAGCAGCTTAACCGCAGGGCAGCCCCAGCATTTT. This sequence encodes CASSLTAGQPQHF.

CDR3 in amino acids: CSVYDSYGYTF. DNA of the CDR3: TGCAGCGTCTACGACAGCTATGGCTACACCTTC. The rearrangement links TRBV29-1 to TRBJ1-2; weak D call: TRBD1 (5 bases). Germline V gene data show CDR1 as SQVTM and CDR2 as ANQGSEA. Trimming removed 6 bases at V and 4 bases at J, with 9 bases between. The CDR3 consists of 11 residues.

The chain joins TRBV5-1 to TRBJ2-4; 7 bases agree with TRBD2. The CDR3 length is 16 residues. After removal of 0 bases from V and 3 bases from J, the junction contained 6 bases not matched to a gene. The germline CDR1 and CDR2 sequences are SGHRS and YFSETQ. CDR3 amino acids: CASSLEPGGGKNIQYF. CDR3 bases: TGCGCCAGCAGCTTGGAACCGGGGGGAGGCAAAAACATTCAGTACTTC.

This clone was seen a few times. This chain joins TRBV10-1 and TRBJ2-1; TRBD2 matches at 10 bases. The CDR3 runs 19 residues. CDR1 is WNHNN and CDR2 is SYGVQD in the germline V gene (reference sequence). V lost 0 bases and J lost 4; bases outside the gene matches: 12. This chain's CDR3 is CASSESTASGSQGYNEQFF. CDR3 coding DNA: TGCGCCAGCAGTGAGTCGACGGCTAGCGGGAGTCAGGGGTACAATGAGCAGTTCTTC.

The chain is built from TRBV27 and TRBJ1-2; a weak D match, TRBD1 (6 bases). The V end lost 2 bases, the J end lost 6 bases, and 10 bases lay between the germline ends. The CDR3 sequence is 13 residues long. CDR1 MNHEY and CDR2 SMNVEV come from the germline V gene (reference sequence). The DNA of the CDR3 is TGTGCCAGCAGTTTAACAGGGTTTGATGGCTACACCTTC. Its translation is CASSLTGFDGYTF.

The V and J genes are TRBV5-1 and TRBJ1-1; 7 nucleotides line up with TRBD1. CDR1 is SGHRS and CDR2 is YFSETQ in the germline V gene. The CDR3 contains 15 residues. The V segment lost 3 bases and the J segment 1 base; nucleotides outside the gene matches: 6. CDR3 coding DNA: TGCGCCAGCAGCTCTCTCGGACAGGAGAACACTGAAGCTTTCTTT. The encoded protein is CASSSLGQENTEAFF.

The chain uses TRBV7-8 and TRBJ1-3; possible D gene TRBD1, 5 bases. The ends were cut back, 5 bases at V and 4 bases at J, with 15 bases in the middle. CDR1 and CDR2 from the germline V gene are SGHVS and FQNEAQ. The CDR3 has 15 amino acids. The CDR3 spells CASSLRQLEGNTIYF. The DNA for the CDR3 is TGTGCCAGCAGCCTAAGACAGCTAGAAGGAAACACCATATATTTT.

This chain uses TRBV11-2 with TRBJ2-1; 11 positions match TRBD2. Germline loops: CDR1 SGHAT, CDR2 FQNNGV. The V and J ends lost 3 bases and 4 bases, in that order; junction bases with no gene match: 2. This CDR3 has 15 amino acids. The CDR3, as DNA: TGTGCCAGCAGCTTTAGGACTAGCGGGTACAATGAGCAGTTCTTC. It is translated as CASSFRTSGYNEQFF.

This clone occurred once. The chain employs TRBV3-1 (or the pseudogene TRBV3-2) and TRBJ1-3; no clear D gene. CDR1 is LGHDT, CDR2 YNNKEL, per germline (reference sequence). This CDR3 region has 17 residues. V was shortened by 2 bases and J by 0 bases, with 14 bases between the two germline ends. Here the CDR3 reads CASSQSLVLLSGNTIYF. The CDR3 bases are TGTGCCAGCAGCCAATCATTAGTCCTCCTCTCTGGAAACACCATATATTTT.

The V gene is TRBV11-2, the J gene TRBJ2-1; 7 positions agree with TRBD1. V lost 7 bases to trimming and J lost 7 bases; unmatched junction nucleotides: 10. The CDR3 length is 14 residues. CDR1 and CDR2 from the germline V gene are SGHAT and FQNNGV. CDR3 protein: CASKPGQRLNEQFF. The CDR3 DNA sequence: TGTGCCAGCAAACCGGGACAGAGGCTTAATGAGCAGTTCTTC.

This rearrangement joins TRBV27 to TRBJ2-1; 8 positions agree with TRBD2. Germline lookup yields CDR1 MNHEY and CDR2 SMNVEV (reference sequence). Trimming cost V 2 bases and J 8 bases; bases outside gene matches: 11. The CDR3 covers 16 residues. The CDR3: CASSLSAGGGHHEQFF. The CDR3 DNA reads TGTGCCAGCAGTTTAAGCGCGGGGGGTGGTCACCATGAGCAGTTCTTC.

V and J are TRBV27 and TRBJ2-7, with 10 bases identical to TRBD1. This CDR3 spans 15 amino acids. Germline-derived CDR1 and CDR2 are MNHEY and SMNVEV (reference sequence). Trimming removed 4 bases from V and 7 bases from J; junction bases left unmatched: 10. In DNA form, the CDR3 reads TGTGCCAGCAGTTACGGAGGACAGGGGGGGACGGAGCAGTACTTC. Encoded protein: CASSYGGQGGTEQYF.

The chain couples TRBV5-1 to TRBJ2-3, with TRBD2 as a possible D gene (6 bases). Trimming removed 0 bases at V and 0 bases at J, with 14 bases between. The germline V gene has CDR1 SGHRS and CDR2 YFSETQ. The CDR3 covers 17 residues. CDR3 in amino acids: CASSLVGAGPSTDTQYF. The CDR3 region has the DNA TGCGCCAGCAGCTTGGTCGGGGCGGGGCCCAGCACAGATACGCAGTATTTT.

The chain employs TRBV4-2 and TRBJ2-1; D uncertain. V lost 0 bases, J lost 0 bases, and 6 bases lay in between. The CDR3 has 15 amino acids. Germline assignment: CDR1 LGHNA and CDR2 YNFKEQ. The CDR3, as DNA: TGTGCCAGCAGCCAAGATGCCTACTCCTACAATGAGCAGTTCTTC. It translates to CASSQDAYSYNEQFF.

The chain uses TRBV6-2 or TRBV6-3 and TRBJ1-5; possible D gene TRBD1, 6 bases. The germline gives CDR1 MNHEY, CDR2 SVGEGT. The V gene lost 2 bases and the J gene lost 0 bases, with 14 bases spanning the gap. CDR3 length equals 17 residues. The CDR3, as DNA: TGTGCCAGCAGTTACCCCACAGGGTTTGATAGCAATCAGCCCCAGCATTTT. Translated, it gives CASSYPTGFDSNQPQHF.

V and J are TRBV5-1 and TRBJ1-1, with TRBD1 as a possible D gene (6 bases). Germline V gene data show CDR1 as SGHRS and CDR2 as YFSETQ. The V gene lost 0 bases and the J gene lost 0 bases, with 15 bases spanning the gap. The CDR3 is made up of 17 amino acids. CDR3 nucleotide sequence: TGCGCCAGCAGCTTGGGTGGACAGAGACTGGTGAACACTGAAGCTTTCTTT. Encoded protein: CASSLGGQRLVNTEAFF.

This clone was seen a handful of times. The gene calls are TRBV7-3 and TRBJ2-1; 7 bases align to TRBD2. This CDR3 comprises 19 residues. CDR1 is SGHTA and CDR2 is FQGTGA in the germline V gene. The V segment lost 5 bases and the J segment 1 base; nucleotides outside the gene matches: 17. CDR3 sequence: CASSARPKSGKASYNEQFF. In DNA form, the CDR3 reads TGTGCCAGCAGCGCCCGACCCAAGAGCGGGAAGGCGTCCTACAATGAGCAGTTCTTC.

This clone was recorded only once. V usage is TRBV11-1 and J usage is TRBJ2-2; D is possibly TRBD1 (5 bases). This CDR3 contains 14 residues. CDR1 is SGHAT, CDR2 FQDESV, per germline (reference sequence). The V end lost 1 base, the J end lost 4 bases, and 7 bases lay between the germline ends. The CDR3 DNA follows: TGTGCCAGCAGCTTAGTTGGGGCCACCGGGGAGCTGTTTTTT. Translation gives CASSLVGATGELFF.

Written as DNA, the CDR3 is TGTGCCAGCAGTGAAAAAGCGGGAGTGGGGACAAGGGAGCAGTTCTTC. Its translation is CASSEKAGVGTREQFF. The genes are TRBV6-1 and TRBJ2-1, with TRBD2 matching 8 bases. The CDR3 runs 16 residues. The V segment lost 2 bases and the J segment 10 bases; nucleotides outside the gene matches: 13. Germline CDR1 and CDR2: MNHNS and SASEGT.

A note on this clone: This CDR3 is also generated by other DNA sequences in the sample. DNA of the CDR3: TGTGCCATCAGGGGACTAGCTGGCACAGATACGCAGTATTTT. This sequence encodes CAIRGLAGTDTQYF. V and J are TRBV10-3 and TRBJ2-3; 9 bases fit TRBD2. This CDR3 contains 14 residues. Trimming cost V 6 bases and J 1 base; bases outside gene matches: 2. Germline CDR1 reads ENHRY; CDR2 reads SYGVKD.

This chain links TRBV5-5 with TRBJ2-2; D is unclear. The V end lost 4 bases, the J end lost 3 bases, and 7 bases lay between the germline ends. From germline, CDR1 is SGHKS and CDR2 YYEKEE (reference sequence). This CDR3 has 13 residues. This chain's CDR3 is CASSIFYTGELFF. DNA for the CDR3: TGTGCCAGCAGCATCTTTTACACCGGGGAGCTGTTTTTT.

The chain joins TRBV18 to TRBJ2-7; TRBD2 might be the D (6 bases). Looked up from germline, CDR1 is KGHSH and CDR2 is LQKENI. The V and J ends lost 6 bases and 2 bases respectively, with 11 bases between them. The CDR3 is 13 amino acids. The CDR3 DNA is TGTGCCAGCTCGCAGCCGGGGGCCTACGAGCAGTACTTC. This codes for CASSQPGAYEQYF.

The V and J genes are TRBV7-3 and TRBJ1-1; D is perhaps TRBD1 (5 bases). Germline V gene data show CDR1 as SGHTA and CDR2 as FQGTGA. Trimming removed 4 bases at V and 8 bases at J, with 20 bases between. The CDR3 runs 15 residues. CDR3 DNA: TGTGCCAGCAGCTCGGGAGAGGGGCAGACACGGGAAGCTTTCTTT. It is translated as CASSSGEGQTREAFF.